The 31 T cell receptor beta chains presented below share a single source sample, sequenced in a study of blood T cells in healthy people across ages. Next came a second PCR, run for about 6 to 12 cycles, which used a sample-barcoded 5' primer along with a J-beta primer mix. TCRdb re-analysed the 5' RACE reads in MiXCR, keeping a single row per CDR3 protein. The sample consists of 700,000 or so distinct CDR3 sequences, 20% to 25% of them appearing once. Sequencing used blood. The receptors originated from an older man in good health.

The V and J genes are TRBV28 and TRBJ1-2; D not certain. V gave up 3 bases and J gave up 6 bases, with 5 bases separating them. Germline V gene lookup returns CDR1 MDHEN and CDR2 SYDVKM. There are 11 residues in the CDR3. CDR3 DNA: TGTGCCAGCAGTTTGAGACATGGCTACACCTTC. The encoded protein is CASSLRHGYTF.

Comment on this clonotype: Its ends do not fully match the called genes, so a read error is possible. V usage is TRBV3-1 and J usage is TRBJ2-7, with D tentatively TRBD1 (5 bases). The germline CDR1 and CDR2 sequences are LGHDT and YNNKEL (reference sequence). The CDR3 has 14 amino acids. The CDR3 DNA sequence: TGTGCCAGCAGCCAAGGGGGCCGAAGGTACGAGCCGTACTTC. This translates into CASSQGGRRYEPYF.

This clonotype was detected only a few times. The CDR3 loop reads CSVERYDTGELFF. The CDR3 DNA is TGCAGCGTTGAACGGTATGACACCGGGGAGCTGTTTTTT. This chain connects TRBV29-1 to TRBJ2-2; the D is unclear. This CDR3 contains 13 residues. The V and J ends lost 2 bases and 3 bases respectively, with 7 bases between them. Looked up from germline, CDR1 is SQVTM and CDR2 is ANQGSEA.

The chain has TRBV7-9 and TRBJ1-1, with a weak D call TRBD1 (5 bases). The germline V gene encodes CDR1 SEHNR and CDR2 FQNEAQ (reference sequence). V lost 2 bases and J 10 bases, leaving 11 bases between the germline ends. The CDR3 contains 12 residues. CDR3 residues: CASSLWGDGAFF. Written as DNA, the CDR3 is TGTGCCAGCAGCTTATGGGGCGATGGAGCTTTCTTT.

The chain is built from TRBV6-1 and TRBJ2-7; perhaps TRBD2 as D (5 bases). V was pared by 8 bases and J by 4 bases, with 9 bases between. Germline CDR1 is MNHNS and CDR2 is SASEGT. This CDR3 region has 11 residues. Here the CDR3 reads CASGGGYEQYV. In DNA form, the CDR3 reads TGTGCCAGCGGCGGAGGATACGAGCAGTACGTC.

This clonotype was picked up a small number of times. The V and J genes are TRBV5-5 and TRBJ1-4, with 10 positions matching TRBD1. V was pared by 5 bases and J by 8 bases, with 6 bases of the junction left unmatched. Germline-derived CDR1 and CDR2 are SGHKS and YYEKEE (reference sequence). This CDR3 is 14 amino acids long. The CDR3 is CASRWDRGYEKLFF. In nucleotides, the CDR3 is TGTGCCAGCAGATGGGACAGGGGATACGAAAAACTGTTTTTT.

The sample holds a few counts of this clonotype. The chain carries TRBV7-2 and TRBJ2-7; tentatively, D is TRBD2 (6 bases). The germline V gene encodes CDR1 SGHTA and CDR2 FQGNSA. The CDR3 spans 16 residues. V lost 1 base, J lost 3 bases, and 16 bases lay in between. CDR3 DNA sequence: TGTGCCAGCAGCTTAGACGGGGGTCAGCCACTCTACGAGCAGTACTTC. Translating gives CASSLDGGQPLYEQYF.

This chain links TRBV2 with TRBJ1-1; D is ambiguous. Germline values: CDR1 SNHLY, CDR2 FYNNEI. This CDR3 region has 14 residues. V was shortened by 4 bases and J by 5 bases, with 14 bases between the two germline ends. The CDR3 DNA reads TGTGCCAGCAGTGGCTTTCTCGGAAGGACTGAAGCTTTCTTT. Protein: CASSGFLGRTEAFF. Variable domain in full (rest from reference TRBV2 and TRBJ1-1): EPEVTQTPSHQVTQMGQEVILRCVPISNHLYFYWYRQILGQKVEFLVSFYNNEISEKSEIFDDQFSVERPDGSNFTLKIRSTKLEDSAMYFCASSGFLGRTEAFFGQGTRLTVV.

This clonotype was seen ten or more times. The V and J genes are TRBV4-1 and TRBJ2-1, with 12 bases fitting TRBD2. Germline loops: CDR1 MGHRA, CDR2 YSYEKL. The CDR3 runs to 16 residues. Germline trimming cut 0 bases from V and 4 bases from J; bases unmatched to any gene: 1. For the CDR3, the DNA is TGCGCCAGCAGCCAAGACGGGACTAGCGGGTACAATGAGCAGTTCTTC. The encoded protein is CASSQDGTSGYNEQFF.

A note on this clonotype: This may stem from a read error, because a much larger clone lies one nucleotide away. This rearrangement joins TRBV6-1 to TRBJ2-2; 7 nucleotides line up with TRBD1. Germline CDR1 MNHNS, CDR2 SASEGT. The CDR3 is made up of 13 amino acids. CDR3 loop: CASRRGGTGELLF. CDR3 bases: TGTGCCAGCCGAAGAGGGGGCACCGGGGAGCTGCTTTTT.

The J gene is TRBJ2-3, the V gene TRBV29-1, with 7 bases lining up with TRBD1. Germline V CDR1 and CDR2: SQVTM, ANQGSEA. V trimming: 7 bases; J trimming: 7 bases; junction bases outside the gene matches: 8. The CDR3 loop spans 12 amino acids. The CDR3 loop reads CSGRDSRHTQYF. CDR3 DNA sequence: TGCAGCGGCCGGGACAGTAGGCATACGCAGTATTTT.

This clonotype came up a few times. The chain carries TRBV20-1 and TRBJ2-3; D is unclear. V lost 8 bases and J lost 8, with 20 bases in between. CDR1 DFQATT and CDR2 SNEGSKA come from the germline V gene (reference sequence). This CDR3 contains 13 residues. The CDR3 region is CSSTQAVASTQYF. In DNA form, the CDR3 reads TGCAGTTCCACCCAAGCTGTGGCCTCTACGCAGTATTTT.

This clonotype was seen at least ten times. V is TRBV29-1 and J is TRBJ2-1, with no clear D. Trimming stripped 4 bases from V and 3 bases from J, with 10 bases between. CDR1 and CDR2 (germline): SQVTM, ANQGSEA. The CDR3 spans 13 residues. CDR3 residues: CSVGNGFYNEQFF. As DNA, the CDR3 is TGCAGCGTTGGCAATGGTTTCTACAATGAGCAGTTCTTC.

J is TRBJ2-3 and V is TRBV28; tentatively, D is TRBD1 (5 bases). The ends were cut back, 2 bases at V and 1 base at J, with 13 bases in the middle. Per germline, CDR1 MDHEN and CDR2 SYDVKM. The CDR3 totals 16 residues. CDR3 coding DNA: TGTGCCAGCAGTTTAGTAGCAGGGTCTGGCACAGATACGCAGTATTTT. This codes for CASSLVAGSGTDTQYF.

This rearrangement joins TRBV10-1 to TRBJ2-7; weak D call: TRBD2 (5 bases). The germline gives CDR1 WNHNN, CDR2 SYGVQD (reference sequence). Trimming left V 3 bases short and J 3 bases short, with 18 bases between. The CDR3 is 16 residues long. In nucleotides, the CDR3 is TGCGCCAGCAGTGATTGGAGGCGGAATGGGGTCTACGAGCAGTACTTC. This gives the protein CASSDWRRNGVYEQYF.

This chain joins TRBV7-2 and TRBJ2-5, with 12 nucleotides matching TRBD2. The germline CDR1 and CDR2 sequences are SGHTA and FQGNSA. The CDR3 spans 16 residues. J gave up 9 bases and V 1 base, and 9 bases lay outside the gene matches. CDR3 residues: CASSLGGTSGRRAQYF. CDR3 nucleotide sequence: TGTGCCAGCAGCTTAGGTGGGACTAGCGGGCGGAGGGCCCAGTACTTC. The full variable domain, with the rest looked up from reference TRBV7-2 and TRBJ2-5, is GAGVSQSPSNKVTEKGKDVELRCDPISGHTALYWYRQSLGQGLEFLIYFQGNSAPDKSGLPSDRFSAERTGGSVSTLTIQRTQQEDSAVYLCASSLGGTSGRRAQYFGPGTRLLVL.

Concerning this clonotype itself: At one end the junction does not follow the germline gene, possibly because of a read error. The V and J genes are TRBV11-2 and TRBJ2-5; unclear D gene. The CDR3 spans 14 residues. Germline CDR1 is SGHAT and CDR2 is FQNNGV. In nucleotides, the CDR3 is TGTGCCACCAGCTCGTGGACCACCCAAGAGACCCAGTACTTC. Translated, it gives CATSSWTTQETQYF.

The CDR3 sequence is CASSFSGLSEQYF. CDR3 nucleotide sequence: TGTGCCAGCAGTTTCTCGGGGTTGAGCGAGCAGTACTTC. The chain couples TRBV12-3 or TRBV12-4 to TRBJ2-7; a possible D gene is TRBD2 (5 bases). The CDR3 is made up of 13 amino acids. V dropped 3 bases and J dropped 6 bases, with 12 bases sitting between them.

This clonotype was counted a few times. The genes are TRBV12-3 or TRBV12-4 and TRBJ2-1, with a weak D call TRBD1 (5 bases). The CDR3 covers 13 residues. Between the trimmed V and J ends, which lost 11 bases and 7 bases, there was a span of 18 bases. CDR3 sequence reads: CASKGLLVNEQFF. The CDR3 bases are TGTGCCTCAAAGGGGTTATTAGTGAATGAGCAGTTCTTC.

This clonotype came up a few times. V and J are TRBV5-1 and TRBJ1-2; the match to TRBD1 covers 12 bases. CDR1 and CDR2 (germline): SGHRS, YFSETQ. This CDR3 region has 17 residues. Germline trimming cut 2 bases from V and 2 bases from J; bases unmatched to any gene: 7. CDR3 region: CASSFSGTGGPNYGYTF. The CDR3 nucleotides read TGCGCCAGCAGCTTCAGTGGGACAGGGGGCCCAAACTATGGCTACACCTTC. Supplemented by reference TRBV5-1 and TRBJ1-2, the full variable domain reads KAGVTQTPRYLIKTRGQQVTLSCSPISGHRSVSWYQQTPGQGLQFLFEYFSETQRNKGNFPGRFSGRQFSNSRSEMNVSTLELGDSALYLCASSFSGTGGPNYGYTFGSGTRLTVV.

The chain employs TRBV6-1 and TRBJ2-7, with D perhaps being TRBD1 or TRBD2 (5 bases each). The J call may be in error: the DNA end matches TRBJ2-1 better. The V gene's germline CDR1 is MNHNS and CDR2 SASEGT. The CDR3 is 15 amino acids. CDR3: CASSDPGRVRNEQFF. The CDR3 nucleotides read TGTGCCAGCAGTGATCCGGGACGGGTCAGGAATGAGCAGTTCTTC.

Only a few counts were recorded for this clonotype. The chain uses TRBV12-3 or TRBV12-4 and TRBJ1-2; D call uncertain. This CDR3 contains 11 residues. Trimming took 7 bases from V and 5 from J, leaving 8 bases between them. CDR3 residues: CASKSFYGYTF. The CDR3 DNA reads as TGTGCCAGCAAGAGTTTTTATGGCTACACCTTC.

This clonotype was seen a handful of times. The chain is built from TRBV20-1 and TRBJ1-5, with 8 bases lining up with TRBD1. The CDR3 sequence is 15 residues long. The trim removed 4 bases at V and 6 bases at J, leaving 11 bases unmatched. In germline, CDR1 is DFQATT, CDR2 SNEGSKA (reference sequence). Written as DNA, the CDR3 is TGCAGTGCTACCCCGACAGGGGCTCTTACTCAGCCCCAGCATTTT. Protein product: CSATPTGALTQPQHF.

The rearrangement joins TRBV6-6 to TRBJ1-1; the D gene is possibly TRBD1 (6 bases). In germline, CDR1 is MNHNY, CDR2 SVGAGI (reference sequence). Between the trimmed V and J ends, which lost 6 bases and 6 bases, there was a span of 20 bases. The CDR3 spans 15 residues. The CDR3 reads CASRTTGPQGPEAFF. CDR3 nucleotide sequence: TGTGCCAGCAGAACTACAGGGCCCCAGGGACCTGAAGCTTTCTTT.

The gene calls are TRBV12-3 or TRBV12-4 and TRBJ2-1, with TRBD2 as a possible D gene (5 bases). CDR3 length equals 16 residues. V was trimmed by 2 bases and J by 3 bases, leaving 14 bases between them. The CDR3 coding sequence is TGTGCCAGCAGTTTACCGTCTCTAGCCCTCTACAATGAGCAGTTCTTC. Protein product: CASSLPSLALYNEQFF.

This clonotype was detected a few times. V usage is TRBV6-1 and J usage is TRBJ2-3; D possibly corresponds to TRBD2 (5 bases). Germline V gene data show CDR1 as MNHNS and CDR2 as SASEGT. The CDR3 has 15 amino acids. The V end lost 4 bases, the J end lost 1 base, and 12 bases lay between the germline ends. CDR3 bases: TGTGCCAGCAGTGTTCAGGTCGGGGGCACAGATACGCAGTATTTT. Its protein is CASSVQVGGTDTQYF.

The rearrangement joins TRBV12-3 or TRBV12-4 to TRBJ1-1; 8 bases map to TRBD1. Trimming removed 3 bases from V and 3 bases from J; junction bases left unmatched: 9. This CDR3 contains 16 residues. The DNA for the CDR3 is TGTGCCAGCAGTTTGGGGGCGACAGGGGAGTACACTGAAGCTTTCTTT. Residues: CASSLGATGEYTEAFF.

This clonotype has ten or more counts. The gene calls are TRBV7-2 and TRBJ2-1; D uncertain. The germline V gene has CDR1 SGHTA and CDR2 FQGNSA. V lost 5 bases and J lost 7, with 9 bases in between. The CDR3 extends over 12 amino acids. CDR3 DNA sequence: TGTGCCAGCAGCCTAAGGCGGAATGAGCAGTTCTTC. Its translation: CASSLRRNEQFF.

The chain employs TRBV29-1 and TRBJ1-5; D ambiguous. CDR1 and CDR2 from the germline V gene are SQVTM and ANQGSEA. The CDR3 has 13 residues. Trimming stripped 4 bases from V and 0 bases from J, with 7 bases between. As DNA, the CDR3 is TGCAGCGTTGCGGAGAATAGCAATCAGCCCCAGCATTTT. It codes for CSVAENSNQPQHF.

This clonotype was picked up many times. The chain carries TRBV20-1 and TRBJ1-2; the D gene is possibly TRBD1 (6 bases). Germline loops: CDR1 DFQATT, CDR2 SNEGSKA (reference sequence). The V and J ends lost 5 bases and 0 bases respectively, with 19 bases between them. The CDR3 extends over 16 amino acids. In DNA form, the CDR3 reads TGCAGTGCTGGAGGGGGGCGGCTGAGAGCTAACTATGGCTACACCTTC. It specifies CSAGGGRLRANYGYTF.

This chain joins TRBV29-1 and TRBJ2-1, with 10 positions matching TRBD2. CDR1 is SQVTM and CDR2 is ANQGSEA in the germline V gene. There are 13 residues in the CDR3. The V gene end was trimmed by 6 bases and the J gene end by 8 bases; junction bases not matched to a gene: 7. As DNA, the CDR3 is TGCAGCGTCAGCGGGAGGGCCAAGGATGAGCAGTTCTTC. Its translation is CSVSGRAKDEQFF.